One T cell receptor (beta chain) is described in this entry. The sample holds a few counts of this clone. The clone's antigen remains unknown. No qualities accompany the bases; no much larger clone lies one base away. Trimming removed 4 bases from V and 0 bases from J; the gene matches leave 5 bases unexplained. The CDR3 holds 15 amino acids from the cysteine to the phenylalanine. This entry keeps only the CDR3 DNA: 45 bases, framed from base 1. As encoded in the germline V gene, CDR1 is MRHNA while CDR2 is SNTAGT. The data belong to a study of blood T cell repertoires in COVID-19 (dated by TCRdb to the early 2020s). Context from the whole study: Recovered participants in ImmuneRACE Cohort 3 were defined as having two consecutive negative NP/OP PCR tests, clearance from a healthcare professional, or resolution of symptoms. Samples covering the acute and convalescent phases of COVID-19 were provided by collaborators in the United States, Italy and Spain. Sample metadata almost always included a de-identified subject ID, COVID-19 status, age in years and sex. Where available, HLA class I and class II types were obtained from metadata supplied by the sample provider rather than from assay-based typing. The prospective study material was composed of cDNA or gDNA derived from T cells, B-cell-depleted T cells, or PBMCs. The repertoires were released in a freely available public database intended as a resource for research on the immune response to SARS-CoV-2. The dataset comprised deeply sampled blood TCRbeta repertoires from subjects exposed to, actively infected with, or recovered from COVID-19. Samples were obtained from the ongoing ImmuneRACE study (first 160 participants) and from 1,254 subjects provided by 6 global collaborators. What the study reported, not specific to this receptor: The quantity of clinical and demographic metadata differed by source and by participant and was supplied without curation.

Participants in the prospective study were aged about 18 to 100 years, lived in 20 to 25 United States geographic areas, and enrolled through a virtual design. To assign participants to cohorts, the prospective study relied on clinical history that participants themselves reported in a screening survey and a study questionnaire. In the prospective study, mobile phlebotomists collected whole blood, serum and a nasopharyngeal or oropharyngeal swab from each participant. Participants in the prospective study had the option to provide additional blood draws and questionnaires over an approximately 2-month period. Before DNA extraction, blood samples from the prospective study were shipped at room temperature or frozen. TCRbeta CDR3 regions were amplified from genomic DNA using the immunoSEQ Assay, a bias-controlled multiplex PCR. The paper's data handling went like this. Nucleated cell counts per sample were estimated from amplification of reference gene primers within the assay. To quantify the absolute abundance of each unique TCRbeta CDR3 rearrangement, sequence reads were collapsed and filtered. For each sample, productive Simpson clonality was calculated as the square root of Simpson's diversity index across productive rearrangements. Drawn from immuneACCESS, this table holds only the in-frame rearrangements with V and J called that TCRdb kept. Clones are partly lost; checked studies trace under half to an unresolved V gene and leave the rest unexplained. Clonal size and the V and J genes are those of that table, whereas D and trimming came from the DNA. The table for this sample lists fewer than 350,000 clones; 70% to 90% of them were counted only once. Of the sample, 2% falls within the top ten clones.

The sequence joins TRBV6-4 to TRBJ2-7; TRBD2 agrees with 8 junctional bases. The source of this sequence is a woman aged 60 to 75 in a cohort exposed to, infected with or recovered from COVID-19 (not recorded which). The sequenced material came from PBMCs or T cells enriched from blood (not recorded which). The DNA sequence reads TGTGCCAGCAGTGTGGAGGCGGGGGGCTCCTACGAGCAGTACTTC. It translates to CASSVEAGGSYEQYF.